This TCR beta chain was obtained from a study of blood T cell repertoires in COVID-19. Clones were read by immunoSEQ multiplex PCR, and TCRdb kept only the in-frame ones, dropping some. The repertoire holds a few hundred thousand clones, with roughly 89% as singletons. Germline CDR1 SGHVS, CDR2 FQNEAQ. The CDR3 totals 15 residues. J lost 6 bases, V lost 2 bases, and 6 bases had no gene match. The rearrangement joins TRBV7-8 to TRBJ1-2, with TRBD1 matching over 10 bases. The TCR was taken from a man aged 18-30 years with COVID-19, enrolled during active disease. Sequencing was carried out using peripheral blood. CDR3 protein: CASSLTLGTGDGYTF. The CDR3 DNA reads TGTGCCAGCAGCTTAACCCTCGGGACAGGGGATGGCTACACCTTC.